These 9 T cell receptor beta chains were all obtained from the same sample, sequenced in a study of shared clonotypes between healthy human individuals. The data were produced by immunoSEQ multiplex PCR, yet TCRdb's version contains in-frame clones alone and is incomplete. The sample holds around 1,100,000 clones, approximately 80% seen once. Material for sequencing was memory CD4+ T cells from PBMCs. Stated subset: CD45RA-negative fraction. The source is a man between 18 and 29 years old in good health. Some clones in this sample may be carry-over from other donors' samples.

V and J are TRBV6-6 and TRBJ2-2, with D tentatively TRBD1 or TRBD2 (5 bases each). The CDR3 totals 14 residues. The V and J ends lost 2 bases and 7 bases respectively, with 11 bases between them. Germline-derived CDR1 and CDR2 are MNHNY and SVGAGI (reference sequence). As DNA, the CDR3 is TGTGCCAGCAGTTACGGGACCACCGGCGGGGAGCTGTTTTTT. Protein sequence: CASSYGTTGGELFF.

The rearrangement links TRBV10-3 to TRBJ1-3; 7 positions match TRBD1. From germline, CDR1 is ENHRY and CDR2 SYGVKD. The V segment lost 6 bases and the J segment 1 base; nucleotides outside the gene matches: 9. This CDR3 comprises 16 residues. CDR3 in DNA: TGTGCCATCAGAAGGGCAGGGGGGATTTCTGGAAACACCATATATTTT. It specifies CAIRRAGGISGNTIYF.

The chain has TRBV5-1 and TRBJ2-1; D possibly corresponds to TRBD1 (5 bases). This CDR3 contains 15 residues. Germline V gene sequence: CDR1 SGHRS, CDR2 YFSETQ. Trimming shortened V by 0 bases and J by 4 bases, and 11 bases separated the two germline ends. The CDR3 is CASSLGSTAYNEQFF. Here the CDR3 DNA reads TGCGCCAGCAGCTTGGGCTCGACAGCATACAATGAGCAGTTCTTC.

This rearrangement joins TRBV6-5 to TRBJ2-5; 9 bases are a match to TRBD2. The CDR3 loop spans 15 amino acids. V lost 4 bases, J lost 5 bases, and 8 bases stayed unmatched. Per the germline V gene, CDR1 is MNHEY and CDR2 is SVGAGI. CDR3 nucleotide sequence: TGTGCCAGCAGTTGGGACCACGGGACTAGCGAGACCCAGTACTTC. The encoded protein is CASSWDHGTSETQYF.

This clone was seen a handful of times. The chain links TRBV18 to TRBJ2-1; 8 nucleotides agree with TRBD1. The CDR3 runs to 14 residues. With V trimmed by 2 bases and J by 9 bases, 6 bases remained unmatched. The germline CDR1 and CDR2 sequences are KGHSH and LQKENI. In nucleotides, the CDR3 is TGTGCCAGCTCACCATCGACAGGGGCCGGTGAGCAGTTCTTC. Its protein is CASSPSTGAGEQFF.

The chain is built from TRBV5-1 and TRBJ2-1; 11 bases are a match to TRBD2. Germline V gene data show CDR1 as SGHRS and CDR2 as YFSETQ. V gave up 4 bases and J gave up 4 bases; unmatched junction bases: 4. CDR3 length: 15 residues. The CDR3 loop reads CASSVGLAEYNEQFF. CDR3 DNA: TGCGCCAGCAGCGTGGGACTAGCGGAGTACAATGAGCAGTTCTTC.

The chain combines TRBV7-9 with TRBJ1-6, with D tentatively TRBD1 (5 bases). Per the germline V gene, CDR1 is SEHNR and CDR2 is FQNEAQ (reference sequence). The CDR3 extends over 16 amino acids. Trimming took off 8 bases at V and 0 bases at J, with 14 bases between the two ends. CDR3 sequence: CASAGKGSSYNSPLHF. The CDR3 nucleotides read TGTGCCAGCGCCGGGAAGGGGAGCTCCTATAATTCACCCCTCCACTTT.

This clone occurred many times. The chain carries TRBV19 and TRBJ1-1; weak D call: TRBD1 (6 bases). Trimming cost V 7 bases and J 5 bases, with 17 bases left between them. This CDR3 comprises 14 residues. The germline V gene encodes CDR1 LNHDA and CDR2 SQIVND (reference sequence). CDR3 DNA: TGTGCCAGTACATTCCCCACAGGGAAAACTGAAGCTTTCTTT. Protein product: CASTFPTGKTEAFF.

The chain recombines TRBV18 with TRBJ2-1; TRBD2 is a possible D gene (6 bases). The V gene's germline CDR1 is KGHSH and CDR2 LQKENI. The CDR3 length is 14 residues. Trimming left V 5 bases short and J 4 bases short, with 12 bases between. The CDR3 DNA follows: TGTGCCAGCTCAGGGGGGACTTTTTACAATGAGCAGTTCTTC. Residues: CASSGGTFYNEQFF.